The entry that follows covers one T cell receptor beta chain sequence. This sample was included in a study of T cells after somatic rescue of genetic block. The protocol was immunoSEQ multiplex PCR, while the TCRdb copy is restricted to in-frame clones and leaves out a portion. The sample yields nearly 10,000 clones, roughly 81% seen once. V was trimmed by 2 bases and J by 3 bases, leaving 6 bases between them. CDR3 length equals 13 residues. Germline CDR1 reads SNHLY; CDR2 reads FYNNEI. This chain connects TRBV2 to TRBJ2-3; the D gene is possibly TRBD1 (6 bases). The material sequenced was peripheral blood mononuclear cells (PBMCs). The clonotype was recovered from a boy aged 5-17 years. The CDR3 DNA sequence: TGTGCCAGCAGTGAAAGGGGGACAGATACGCAGTATTTT. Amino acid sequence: CASSERGTDTQYF.